This TCR beta chain stems from a study of regulatory T cells in long-lasting Graves disease. Findings and caveats of the study: Favored gene segments in persistent disease were TRBV28, TRBJ1-2 and TRBJ2-5. The persistent group shared 3,000 or so public clonotypes, more than the 950 to 1,000 shared by new patients. Limited sample numbers may have lowered accuracy. Newly diagnosed patients had higher TCR diversity than persistent Graves' patients did.

TCRdb independently ran MiXCR on the reads; one entry per CDR3 protein. The repertoire consists of about 850 distinct CDR3 sequences, with roughly 87% occurring once and the leading ten covering around 25%. Following extraction of RNA from PBMCs, that RNA was used to make the TCR library. Germline assignment: CDR1 MDHEN and CDR2 SYDVKM. The CDR3 loop spans 14 amino acids. Trimming removed 6 bases at V and 4 bases at J, with 13 bases between. As to this clonotype: Its specificity is unknown.

The sequence came from a man aged 40-50 years with Graves disease. The source was peripheral blood mononuclear cells (PBMCs), collected with antithyroid drug treatment, in newly diagnosed or persistent Graves disease (not recorded which). The J gene is TRBJ2-1, the V gene TRBV28; D might be TRBD1 (5 bases). In nucleotides, the CDR3 is TGTGCCAGCAGCCAGGGATACGGTTACAATGAGCAGTTCTTC. It is translated as CASSQGYGYNEQFF.